This T cell receptor beta chain was found in a study of blood T cell repertoires in COVID-19. Study-level information: T cells, B-cell-depleted T cells, or PBMCs provided the cDNA or gDNA that served as material.

V gave up 6 bases and J gave up 2 bases, with 13 bases separating them. CDR1 and CDR2 from the germline V gene are MDHEN and SYDVKM. The CDR3 spans 14 residues. Under the authors' procedure: Reference gene primer amplification in the assay estimated nucleated cell counts. Data came from immunoSEQ multiplex PCR; TCRdb stores just in-frame clones and leaves some out. V, J and clone size are those of that table, while D and trimming were read from the DNA. The data contain 190,000 or so clones, roughly 78% of them seen just once; the ten biggest clones take up roughly 2.8%. This rearrangement joins TRBV28 to TRBJ2-5; no definite D call. The material sequenced was peripheral blood. The TCR originated in a woman aged 80 or over with active or convalescent COVID-19. DNA of the CDR3: TGTGCCAGCAGCCCCCACCCCGGGCAAGAGACCCAGTACTTC. Translating gives CASSPHPGQETQYF.